The 9 T cell receptor beta chains below all came from one sample that was sequenced in a study of blood T cell repertoires in COVID-19. Here immunoSEQ multiplex PCR was the method, and the copy in TCRdb shows in-frame clones only, minus some. The table has approximately 210,000 clones, around four fifths seen once. Specimen: peripheral blood. These receptors came from a man aged 50-59 years with active or convalescent COVID-19.

The chain uses TRBV5-1 and TRBJ2-7; 7 positions agree with TRBD2. Germline CDR1 reads SGHRS; CDR2 reads YFSETQ. Losses at the gene ends were 1 base for V and 7 bases for J; bases not matched to a gene: 2. The CDR3 contains 12 residues. In nucleotides, the CDR3 is TGCGCCAGCAGCTTGAGGGGAGGGGAGCAGTACTTC. Its protein product is CASSLRGGEQYF.

The V call is TRBV29-1, the J call TRBJ1-1; TRBD1 matches at 8 bases. Germline V gives CDR1 SQVTM, CDR2 ANQGSEA. This CDR3 has 14 amino acids. The CDR3 DNA sequence: TGCAGTGGATATGGTGGACAGGGGAACACTGAAGCTTTCTTT. Protein product: CSGYGGQGNTEAFF.

The chain couples TRBV27 to TRBJ1-5; TRBD1 agrees at 7 bases. CDR1 is MNHEY, CDR2 SMNVEV, per germline (reference sequence). This CDR3 comprises 16 residues. Trimming at V came to 5 bases and at J to 3 bases, leaving 10 bases not matched to a gene. CDR3 residues: CASSPSTGEINQPQHF. The CDR3 region has the DNA TGTGCCAGCAGTCCTTCAACAGGGGAAATCAATCAGCCCCAGCATTTT.

This clone showed up many times. The chain couples TRBV27 to TRBJ2-7, with D maybe TRBD2 (5 bases). CDR3 size: 13 residues. Trimming removed 3 bases from V and 6 bases from J, with 12 bases in between. CDR1 is MNHEY and CDR2 is SMNVEV in the germline V gene (reference sequence). The CDR3 DNA sequence: TGTGCCAGCAGTTTTACAGTTGGAGGCGAGCAGTACTTC. Amino acid sequence: CASSFTVGGEQYF.

This chain joins TRBV5-1 and TRBJ1-1; D may be TRBD1 (5 bases). Germline lookup yields CDR1 SGHRS and CDR2 YFSETQ. With 4 bases removed from V and 8 bases from J, the gap between germline ends came to 18 bases. This CDR3 spans 14 amino acids. The CDR3 loop reads CASSLDQGTREAFF. CDR3 coding DNA: TGCGCCAGCAGCCTCGATCAGGGTACAAGAGAAGCTTTCTTT.

The chain employs TRBV5-4 and TRBJ1-1; TRBD1 matches at 8 bases. V trimming: 7 bases; J trimming: 1 base; junction bases outside the gene matches: 12. Germline V gives CDR1 SGHNT, CDR2 YYREEE (reference sequence). This CDR3 is built from 16 residues. The DNA of the CDR3 is TGTGCCAGCGGCGGACAGGGCGCACTCGGGAACACTGAAGCTTTCTTT. The encoded protein is CASGGQGALGNTEAFF.

This clone was observed a few times. The rearrangement links TRBV14 to TRBJ2-7; weak D call: TRBD2 (5 bases). Deletions cut 0 bases from V and 3 bases from J, with 18 bases between. Germline-derived CDR1 and CDR2 are SGHDN and FVKESK. The CDR3 runs to 17 residues. This CDR3 is CASSQDSASWGDYEQYF. The CDR3 region has the DNA TGTGCCAGCAGCCAAGACTCCGCCAGCTGGGGAGACTACGAGCAGTACTTC.

This clone was seen once. V usage is TRBV6-2 or TRBV6-3 and J usage is TRBJ2-7; 10 bases are shared with TRBD1. The CDR3 consists of 15 residues. With V trimmed by 5 bases and J by 0 bases, 4 bases remained unmatched. The germline gives CDR1 MNHEY, CDR2 SVGEGT. CDR3 protein: CASSERTGGSYEQYF. The CDR3 nucleotides are TGTGCCAGCAGTGAGCGGACAGGGGGCTCCTACGAGCAGTACTTC.

Of note for this clone: The same CDR3 arises from other DNA sequences in this sample as well. The J gene is TRBJ1-1, the V gene TRBV11-2; possible D gene TRBD1, 5 bases. The germline CDR1 and CDR2 sequences are SGHAT and FQNNGV. The CDR3 covers 13 residues. The V and J ends lost 5 bases and 2 bases respectively, with 9 bases between them. The CDR3 region is CASSLQVNTEAFF. The CDR3 DNA is TGTGCCAGCAGCCTACAGGTTAACACTGAAGCTTTCTTT.